Following are 30 T cell receptor beta chains from one sample sequenced in a study of identical twins (TCRdb year 2016). The library relied on 5' RACE. The data were produced on an Illumina HiSeq 2000. TCRdb ran its own pipeline on the public reads, namely fastp trimming at Q25 and MiXCR clone calling, and kept in-frame beta chains. Rows are unified per CDR3 protein, each entry keeping the most common DNA and genes. Counted in this sample were some 200,000 distinct CDR3 sequences; 7.5% of them appeared once. The top ten hold 1.9% of the sample. This sample was also put to use in a study of yellow fever vaccine responses in identical twins.

The specimen sequenced was memory (CD45RO+) T cells sorted from blood. The meaning of the sample's cell subset or site label: CD45RO+ enriched T cells. All receptors come from a woman under 30 in good health.

This clonotype was observed a few times. The CDR3 spells CSVVWVTGSGYGYTF. Written as DNA, the CDR3 is TGCAGCGTTGTCTGGGTTACTGGTAGTGGCTATGGCTACACCTTC. V is TRBV29-1 and J is TRBJ1-2; no definite D call. CDR1 and CDR2 from the germline V gene are SQVTM and ANQGSEA. The CDR3 totals 15 residues. Trimming removed 4 bases from V and 4 bases from J, with 19 bases in between.

This clonotype was seen ten or more times. The J gene is TRBJ1-1, the V gene TRBV14; D is perhaps TRBD1 (6 bases). Germline V gene data show CDR1 as SGHDN and CDR2 as FVKESK. V lost 4 bases to trimming and J lost 1 base, with 13 bases between them. This CDR3 contains 15 residues. The chain's CDR3 is CASSREQGWNTEAFF. The CDR3 DNA sequence: TGTGCCAGCAGCCGAGAACAGGGATGGAACACTGAAGCTTTCTTT.

This clonotype was seen at least ten times. The gene calls are TRBV25-1 and TRBJ2-2; D possibly corresponds to TRBD2 (6 bases). V dropped 4 bases and J dropped 4 bases, with 13 bases sitting between them. There are 15 residues in the CDR3. Germline V gene data show CDR1 as MGHDK and CDR2 as SYGVNS. The CDR3 region has the DNA TGTGCCAGCAGTGGGTCGGGGGTACTCACCGGGGAGCTGTTTTTT. Protein: CASSGSGVLTGELFF.

This clonotype was picked up many times. The V and J genes are TRBV5-1 and TRBJ1-2; TRBD1 matches 7 bases. The CDR3 is 15 residues long. Germline CDR1 and CDR2: SGHRS and YFSETQ. The V segment lost 1 base and the J segment 2 bases; nucleotides outside the gene matches: 5. CDR3 sequence reads: CASSLWTGLNYGYTF. The CDR3 region has the DNA TGCGCCAGCAGCTTGTGGACAGGCTTGAACTATGGCTACACCTTC.

The table lists this clonotype with a few counts. The chain joins TRBV20-1 to TRBJ1-5, with D maybe TRBD1 (6 bases). V lost 6 bases, J lost 5 bases, and 20 bases lay in between. CDR3 length: 15 amino acids. CDR1 and CDR2 from the germline V gene are DFQATT and SNEGSKA (reference sequence). The CDR3 is CSAPPARGAYQPQHF. The DNA of the CDR3 is TGCAGTGCCCCCCCCGCGCGGGGGGCGTATCAGCCCCAGCATTTT.

This clonotype was found many times. V and J are TRBV15 and TRBJ2-2; maybe TRBD2 (5 bases). This CDR3 has 16 residues. The V end was cut by 5 bases, the J end by 2 bases, with 15 bases between. The germline gives CDR1 LNHNV, CDR2 YYDKDF (reference sequence). CDR3 sequence: CATSPRRTRNTGELFF. The CDR3 DNA follows: TGTGCCACCAGCCCCAGGAGGACCCGCAACACCGGGGAGCTGTTTTTT.

This sequence joins TRBV3-1 and TRBJ2-7, with a weak D call TRBD2 (7 bases). Trimming removed 6 bases from V and 0 bases from J, with 15 bases in between. This CDR3 contains 15 residues. CDR1 is LGHDT, CDR2 YNNKEL, per germline (reference sequence). CDR3 sequence: CASRGGGLNSYEQYF. CDR3 in DNA: TGTGCCAGCAGGGGAGGGGGACTTAACTCCTACGAGCAGTACTTC.

The chain employs TRBV18 and TRBJ2-7; D is undetermined. Germline CDR1 reads KGHSH; CDR2 reads LQKENI. This CDR3 spans 17 amino acids. V was pared by 0 bases and J by 0 bases, with 15 bases between. CDR3 nucleotides: TGTGCCAGCTCACCACCAACCTACCCAGGCGGCTCCTACGAGCAGTACTTC. This translates into CASSPPTYPGGSYEQYF.

This clonotype has more than one count but fewer than ten. CDR3 DNA sequence: TGTGCCACCCGGAGGAGGGTTGGGGCCAAAAACATTCAGTACTTC. It codes for CATRRRVGAKNIQYF. J is TRBJ2-4 and V is TRBV28, with D maybe TRBD2 (6 bases). V was shortened by 10 bases and J by 1 base, with 17 bases between the two germline ends. Germline V lookup: CDR1 MDHEN, CDR2 SYDVKM. CDR3 length: 15 residues.

The chain couples TRBV18 to TRBJ2-7; 8 bases are a match to TRBD1. Unmatched junction bases numbered 8, after V lost 2 bases and J lost 5 bases. Germline CDR1 reads KGHSH; CDR2 reads LQKENI. The CDR3 extends over 15 amino acids. The CDR3 DNA reads as TGTGCCAGCTCACCAAGGGGGACAGGCGCCGACGAGCAGTACTTC. Translating it yields CASSPRGTGADEQYF.

V gene TRBV20-1 combines with J gene TRBJ2-7; 8 bases line up with TRBD2. Germline V gene lookup returns CDR1 DFQATT and CDR2 SNEGSKA (reference sequence). This CDR3 spans 15 amino acids. Trimming at V came to 3 bases and at J to 0 bases, leaving 7 bases not matched to a gene. CDR3 sequence (DNA): TGCAGTGCTAGTGGCCCCGGGACTAGCTCCTACGAGCAGTACTTC. Translation: CSASGPGTSSYEQYF.

This clonotype has more than one count but fewer than ten. The V and J genes are TRBV20-1 and TRBJ1-2; no clear D. V shed 3 bases and J shed 6 bases, with 11 bases lying between them. CDR1 DFQATT and CDR2 SNEGSKA come from the germline V gene (reference sequence). The CDR3 length is 12 residues. In nucleotides, the CDR3 is TGCAGTGCTAGTTTTACGGGGAATGGCTACACCTTC. Translated, it gives CSASFTGNGYTF.

This sequence joins TRBV11-2 and TRBJ2-3, with 9 bases aligning to TRBD1. The CDR3 has 14 residues. CDR1 SGHAT and CDR2 FQNNGV come from the germline V gene. Losses at the gene ends were 7 bases for V and 6 bases for J; bases not matched to a gene: 8. This CDR3 is CASTTTGGGDTQYF. The CDR3 nucleotides read TGTGCCAGCACAACCACAGGGGGCGGGGATACGCAGTATTTT.

In its sample, this clonotype was seen a few times. The chain is built from TRBV5-1 and TRBJ2-7, with 11 bases identical to TRBD2. Germline V CDR1 and CDR2: SGHRS, YFSETQ. The V segment lost 3 bases and the J segment 5 bases; nucleotides outside the gene matches: 4. The CDR3 loop spans 14 amino acids. The CDR3, as DNA: TGCGCCAGCAGCTCGGGACTAGCGGAAGACGAGCAGTACTTC. It encodes CASSSGLAEDEQYF.

The J gene is TRBJ2-7, the V gene TRBV5-1, with D hard to call. With 6 bases removed from V and 1 base from J, the gap between germline ends came to 14 bases. This CDR3 contains 14 residues. Looked up from germline, CDR1 is SGHRS and CDR2 is YFSETQ. The CDR3 loop is CASTHGPFSYEQYF. In DNA, the CDR3 is TGCGCCAGCACCCACGGGCCTTTTTCCTACGAGCAGTACTTC.

This clonotype has more than one count but fewer than ten. J is TRBJ2-5 and V is TRBV20-1; 7 positions match TRBD1. Trimming at V came to 3 bases and at J to 5 bases, leaving 6 bases not matched to a gene. The V gene's germline CDR1 is DFQATT and CDR2 SNEGSKA (reference sequence). The length of the CDR3 is 13 residues. The CDR3 is CSASQGVVETQYF. As DNA, the CDR3 is TGCAGTGCTAGCCAGGGGGTAGTCGAGACCCAGTACTTC.

This clonotype appeared a few times. The genes are TRBV5-1 and TRBJ2-2; TRBD1 is a possible D gene (6 bases). Trimming left V 0 bases short and J 2 bases short, with 8 bases between. From germline, CDR1 is SGHRS and CDR2 YFSETQ. The CDR3 is 15 residues long. Written as DNA, the CDR3 is TGCGCCAGCAGCTTGGTGGGACAAAACACCGGGGAGCTGTTTTTT. Translation: CASSLVGQNTGELFF.

This clonotype showed up many times. This chain connects TRBV7-2 to TRBJ1-4, with D unresolved. The germline gives CDR1 SGHTA, CDR2 FQGNSA. The ends were cut back, 5 bases at V and 2 bases at J, with 12 bases in the middle. This CDR3 is 15 amino acids long. The CDR3 protein is CASSPLRATNEKLFF. The CDR3 DNA reads as TGTGCCAGCAGCCCCCTCCGGGCCACTAATGAAAAACTGTTTTTT.

The V and J genes are TRBV20-1 and TRBJ2-2; TRBD2 agrees at 8 bases. The V and J ends lost 2 bases and 3 bases, in that order; junction bases with no gene match: 8. The CDR3 loop spans 16 amino acids. Germline V lookup: CDR1 DFQATT, CDR2 SNEGSKA (reference sequence). The CDR3 DNA sequence: TGCAGTGCTAGACGGGGCGGGAGGTCAGACACCGGGGAGCTGTTTTTT. Its translation: CSARRGGRSDTGELFF.

In this sample, this clonotype turned up a few times. The chain employs TRBV20-1 and TRBJ2-3, with D possibly TRBD2 on 6 matching bases. This CDR3 is built from 12 residues. Germline V gene sequence: CDR1 DFQATT, CDR2 SNEGSKA (reference sequence). Trimming shortened V by 3 bases and J by 3 bases, and 7 bases separated the two germline ends. The CDR3 region is CSARRGTDTQYF. For the CDR3, the DNA is TGCAGTGCTAGGCGGGGTACAGATACGCAGTATTTT.

This clonotype was seen at least ten times. The genes are TRBV12-3 or TRBV12-4 and TRBJ1-5; no reliable D call. Trimming pared 5 bases from V and 0 bases from J, leaving 14 bases between. The CDR3 is 16 residues long. CDR3 nucleotide sequence: TGTGCCAGCAGTCCCCGAGAAATGGATAGCAATCAGCCCCAGCATTTT. Translation gives CASSPREMDSNQPQHF.

This chain connects TRBV2 to TRBJ2-7, with D uncertain. Germline V gene data show CDR1 as SNHLY and CDR2 as FYNNEI. The CDR3 has 12 amino acids. Trimming stripped 7 bases from V and 3 bases from J, with 10 bases between. In DNA, the CDR3 is TGTGCCAGCAAATTCAGTGACTACGAGCAGTACTTC. Its translation is CASKFSDYEQYF.

The chain recombines TRBV3-1 with TRBJ2-3; TRBD1 might be the D (6 bases). Per germline, CDR1 LGHDT and CDR2 YNNKEL (reference sequence). Trimming removed 8 bases from V and 1 base from J, with 25 bases in between. CDR3 size: 18 residues. The CDR3 spells CASCKRGLGAQGTDTQYF. The CDR3 DNA reads as TGTGCCAGCTGCAAGAGGGGATTGGGGGCGCAAGGCACAGATACGCAGTATTTT.

This clonotype came up a few times. One base away lies a much larger clone, so this may be a sequencing read error. The chain combines TRBV6-4 with TRBJ2-2; D remains unclear. Trimming left V 2 bases short and J 1 base short, with 2 bases between. The CDR3 totals 13 residues. The V gene's germline CDR1 is MRHNA and CDR2 SNTAGT. In DNA form, the CDR3 reads TGTGCCAGCAGTGACAAGAACACCGGGGAGCTGTTTTTT. Encoded protein: CASSDKNTGELFF.

This clonotype has only a few counts. The V gene is TRBV2, the J gene TRBJ1-6; tentatively, D is TRBD1 (6 bases). V was clipped by 4 bases and J by 5 bases, with 12 bases between them. The CDR3 contains 15 residues. The germline V gene has CDR1 SNHLY and CDR2 FYNNEI. CDR3 sequence reads: CASSVEGQNNSPLHF. The CDR3 nucleotides read TGTGCCAGCAGTGTAGAGGGACAAAATAATTCACCCCTCCACTTT.

The rearrangement joins TRBV9 to TRBJ2-7, with 7 bases that match TRBD2. From germline, CDR1 is SGDLS and CDR2 YYNGEE. The CDR3 is 15 residues long. The V segment lost 3 bases and the J segment 4 bases; nucleotides outside the gene matches: 10. CDR3 sequence: CASSAGGFRYYEQYF. CDR3 coding DNA: TGTGCCAGCAGCGCCGGGGGGTTCCGCTATTACGAGCAGTACTTC.

For this clonotype: It is unclear where the CDR3 begins or ends on the DNA, so no DNA is shown, and the CDR3 is as TCRdb lists it. V usage is TRBV20-1 and J usage is TRBJ1-2; TRBD1, as called in the table, went unchecked against the DNA. CDR1 and CDR2 (germline): DFQATT, SNEGSKA (reference sequence). The CDR3 spans 15 residues, counting both ends. The CDR3 protein is CRSVAGGSNHYGYTF.

There are a few counts of this clonotype. The chain combines TRBV9 with TRBJ2-2, with 7 bases aligning to TRBD1. The junction had 2 bases not matched to a gene; V was cut back by 3 bases and J by 3 bases. Germline-derived CDR1 and CDR2 are SGDLS and YYNGEE. CDR3 size: 14 residues. The CDR3 loop reads CASSAGQYTGELFF. CDR3 coding DNA: TGTGCCAGCAGCGCGGGACAGTACACCGGGGAGCTGTTTTTT.

This clonotype was observed at least ten times. The chain recombines TRBV29-1 with TRBJ2-3, with D unclear. The CDR3 consists of 14 residues. V dropped 3 bases and J dropped 5 bases, with 15 bases sitting between them. The germline CDR1 and CDR2 sequences are SQVTM and ANQGSEA. The CDR3 coding sequence is TGCAGCGTTGATGTTTCGAATGTGGGAGATACGCAGTATTTT. The encoded protein is CSVDVSNVGDTQYF.

DNA of the CDR3: TGCAGTGCTAGAAGACAGGGGGCCGGTATCCAGCCCCAGCATTTT. It codes for CSARRQGAGIQPQHF. The J gene is TRBJ1-5, the V gene TRBV20-1; TRBD1 aligns across 10 bases. The V and J ends lost 2 bases and 7 bases, in that order; junction bases with no gene match: 8. In germline, CDR1 is DFQATT, CDR2 SNEGSKA (reference sequence). The CDR3 loop spans 15 amino acids.